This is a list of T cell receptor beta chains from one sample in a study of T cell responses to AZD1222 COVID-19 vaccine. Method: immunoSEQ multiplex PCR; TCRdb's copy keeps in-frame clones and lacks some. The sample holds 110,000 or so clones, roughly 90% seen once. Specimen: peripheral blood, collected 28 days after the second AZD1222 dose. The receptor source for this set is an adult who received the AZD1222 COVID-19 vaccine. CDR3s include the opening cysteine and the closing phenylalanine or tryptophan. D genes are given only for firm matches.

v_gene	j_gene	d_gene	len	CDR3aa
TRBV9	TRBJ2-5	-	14	CASSVGVGEETQYF
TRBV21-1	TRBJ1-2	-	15	CASSPVWVPIYGYTF
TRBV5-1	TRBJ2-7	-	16	CASSLTAGAGFYEQYF
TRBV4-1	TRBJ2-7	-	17	CASSQELRRSFSYEQYF
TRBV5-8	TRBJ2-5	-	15	CASSLGQGLQETQYF
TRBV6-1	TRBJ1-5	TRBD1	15	CASSEVEGGEQPQHF
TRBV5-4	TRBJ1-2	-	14	CASGDKLGIYGYTF
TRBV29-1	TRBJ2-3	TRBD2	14	CSVATSGSTDTQYF
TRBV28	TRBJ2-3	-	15	CASSSLDGSTDTQYF
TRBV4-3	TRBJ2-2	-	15	CASSRTTGSTGELFF
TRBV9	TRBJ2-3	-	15	CASSVRAGGTDTQYF
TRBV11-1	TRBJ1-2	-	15	CASSPPGDTNYGYTF
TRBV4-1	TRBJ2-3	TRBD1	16	CASSSRDRAPRDTQYF
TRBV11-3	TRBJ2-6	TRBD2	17	CASSLGREVGGANVLTF
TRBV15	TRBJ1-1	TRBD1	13	CATSDRVNTEAFF
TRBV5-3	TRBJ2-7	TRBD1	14	CARSAGQEFDEQYF
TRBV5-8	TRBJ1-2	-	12	CASSPLNYGYTF
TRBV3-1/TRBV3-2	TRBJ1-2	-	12	CASSHSPTGYTF
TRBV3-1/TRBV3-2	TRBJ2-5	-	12	CASSHLGETQYF
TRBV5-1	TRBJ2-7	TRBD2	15	CASSPLRGGDYEQYF
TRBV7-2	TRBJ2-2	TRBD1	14	CASSARTGVGELFF
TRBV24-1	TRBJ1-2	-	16	CATSDSGHKVSRGYTF